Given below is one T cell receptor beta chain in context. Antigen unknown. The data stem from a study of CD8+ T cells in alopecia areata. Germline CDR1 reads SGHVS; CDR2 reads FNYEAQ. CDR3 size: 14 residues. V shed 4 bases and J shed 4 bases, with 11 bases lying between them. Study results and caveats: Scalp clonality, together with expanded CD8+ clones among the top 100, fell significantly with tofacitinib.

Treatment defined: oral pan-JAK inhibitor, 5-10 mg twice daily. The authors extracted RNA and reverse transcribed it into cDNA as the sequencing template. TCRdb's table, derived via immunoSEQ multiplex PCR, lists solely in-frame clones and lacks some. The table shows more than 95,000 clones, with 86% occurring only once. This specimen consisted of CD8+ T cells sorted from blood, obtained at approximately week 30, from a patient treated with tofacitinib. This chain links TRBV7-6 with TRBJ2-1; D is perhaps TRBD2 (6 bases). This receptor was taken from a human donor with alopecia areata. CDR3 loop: CASSSGLHYNEQFF. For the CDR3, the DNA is TGTGCCAGCAGCTCAGGACTACATTACAATGAGCAGTTCTTC. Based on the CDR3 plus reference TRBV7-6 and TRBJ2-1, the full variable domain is GAGVSQSPRYKVTKRGQDVALRCDPISGHVSLYWYRQALGQGPEFLTYFNYEAQQDKSGLPNDRFSAERPEGSISTLTIQRTEQRDSAMYRCASSSGLHYNEQFFGPGTRLTVL.